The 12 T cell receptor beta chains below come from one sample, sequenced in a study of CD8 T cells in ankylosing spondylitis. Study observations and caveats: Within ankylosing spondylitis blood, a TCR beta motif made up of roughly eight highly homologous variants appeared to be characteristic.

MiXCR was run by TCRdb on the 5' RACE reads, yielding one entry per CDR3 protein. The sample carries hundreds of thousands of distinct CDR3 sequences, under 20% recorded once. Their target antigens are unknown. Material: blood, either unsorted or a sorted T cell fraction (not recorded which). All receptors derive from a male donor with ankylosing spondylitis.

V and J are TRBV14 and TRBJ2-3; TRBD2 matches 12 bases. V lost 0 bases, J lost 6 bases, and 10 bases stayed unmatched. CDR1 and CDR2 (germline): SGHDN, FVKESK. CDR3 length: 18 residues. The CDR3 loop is CASSQDLASGRAYDTQYF. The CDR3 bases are TGTGCCAGCAGCCAAGATCTAGCTAGCGGGAGGGCGTATGATACGCAGTATTTT.

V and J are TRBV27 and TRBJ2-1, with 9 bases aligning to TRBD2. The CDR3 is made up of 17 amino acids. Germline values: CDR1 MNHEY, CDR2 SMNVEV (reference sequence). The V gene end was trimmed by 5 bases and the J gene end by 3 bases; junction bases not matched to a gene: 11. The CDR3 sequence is CASSPNWVAGVYNEQFF. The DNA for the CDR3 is TGTGCCAGCAGTCCCAACTGGGTAGCGGGGGTCTACAATGAGCAGTTCTTC.

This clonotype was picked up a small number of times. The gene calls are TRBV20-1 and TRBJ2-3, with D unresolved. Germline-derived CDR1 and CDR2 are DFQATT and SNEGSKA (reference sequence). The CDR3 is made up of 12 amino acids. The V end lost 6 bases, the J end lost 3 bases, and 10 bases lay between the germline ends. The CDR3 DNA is TGCAGTGCGGCGTTCGAGACAGATACGCAGTATTTT. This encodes CSAAFETDTQYF.

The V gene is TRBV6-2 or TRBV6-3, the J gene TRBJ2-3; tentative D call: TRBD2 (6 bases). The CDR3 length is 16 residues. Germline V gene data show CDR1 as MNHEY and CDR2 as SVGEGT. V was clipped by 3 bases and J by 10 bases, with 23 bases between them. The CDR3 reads CASSYSVSGPPAAQYF. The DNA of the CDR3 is TGTGCCAGCAGTTATTCGGTTAGCGGCCCTCCAGCGGCGCAGTATTTT.

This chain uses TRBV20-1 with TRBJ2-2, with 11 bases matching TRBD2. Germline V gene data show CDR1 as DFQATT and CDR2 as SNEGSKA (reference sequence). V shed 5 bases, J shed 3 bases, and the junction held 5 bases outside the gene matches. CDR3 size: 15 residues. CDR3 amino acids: CSAPTSGRDTGELFF. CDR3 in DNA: TGCAGTGCTCCCACTAGCGGGAGAGACACCGGGGAGCTGTTTTTT.

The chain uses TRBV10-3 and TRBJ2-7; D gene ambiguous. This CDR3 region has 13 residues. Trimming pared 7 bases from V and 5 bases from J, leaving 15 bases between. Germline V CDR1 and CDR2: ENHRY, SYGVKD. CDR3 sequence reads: CAIKPALGNEQYF. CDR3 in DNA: TGTGCCATCAAGCCGGCCCTAGGCAACGAGCAGTACTTC.

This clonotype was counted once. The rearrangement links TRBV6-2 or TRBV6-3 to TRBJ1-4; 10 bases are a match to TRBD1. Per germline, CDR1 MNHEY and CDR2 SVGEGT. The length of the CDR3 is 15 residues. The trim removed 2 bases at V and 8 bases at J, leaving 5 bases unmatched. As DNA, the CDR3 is TGTGCCAGCAGTTACGCCGGGACAGGGGAGGAAAAACTGTTTTTT. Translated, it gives CASSYAGTGEEKLFF.

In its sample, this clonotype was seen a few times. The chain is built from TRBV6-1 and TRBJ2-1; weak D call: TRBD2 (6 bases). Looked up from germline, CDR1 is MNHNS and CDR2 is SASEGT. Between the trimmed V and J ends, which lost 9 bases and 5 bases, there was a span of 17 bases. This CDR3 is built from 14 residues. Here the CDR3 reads CASPAAGPNNEQFF. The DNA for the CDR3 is TGTGCCAGTCCCGCAGCGGGCCCTAACAATGAGCAGTTCTTC.

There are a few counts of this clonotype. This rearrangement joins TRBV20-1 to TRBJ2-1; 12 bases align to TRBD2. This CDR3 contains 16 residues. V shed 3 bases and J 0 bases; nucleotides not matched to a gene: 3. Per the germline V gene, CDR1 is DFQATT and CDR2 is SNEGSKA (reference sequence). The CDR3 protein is CSASTLAGGSYNEQFF. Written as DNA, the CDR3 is TGCAGTGCTAGCACACTAGCGGGAGGCTCCTACAATGAGCAGTTCTTC.

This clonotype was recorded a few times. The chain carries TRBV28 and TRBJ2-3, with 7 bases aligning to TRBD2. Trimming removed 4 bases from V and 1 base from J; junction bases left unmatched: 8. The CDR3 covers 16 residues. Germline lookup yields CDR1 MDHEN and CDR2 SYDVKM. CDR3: CASSWEGRVRTDTQYF. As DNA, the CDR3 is TGTGCCAGCAGTTGGGAAGGGAGGGTTCGCACAGATACGCAGTATTTT.

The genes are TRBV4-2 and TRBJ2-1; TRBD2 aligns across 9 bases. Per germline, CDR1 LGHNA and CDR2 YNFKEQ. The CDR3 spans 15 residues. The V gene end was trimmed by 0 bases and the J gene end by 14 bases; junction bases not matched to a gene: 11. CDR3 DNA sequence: TGTGCCAGCAGCCAAGATCCTGGTAGCGGGAGTGGGAAGTTCTTC. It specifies CASSQDPGSGSGKFF.

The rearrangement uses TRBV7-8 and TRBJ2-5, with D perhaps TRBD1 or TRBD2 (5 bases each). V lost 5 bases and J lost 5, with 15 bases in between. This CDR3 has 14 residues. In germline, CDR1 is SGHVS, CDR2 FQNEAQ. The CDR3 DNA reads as TGTGCCAGCAGCGTTAAAGTGGGACGGGAGACCCAGTACTTC. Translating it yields CASSVKVGRETQYF.